This T cell receptor beta chain was captured in a study of neurological immune-mediated disorders. Study-wide points: Across subjects, expanded clones had no CDR3 amino acid sequences in common, pointing to private repertoires in all groups. The most TCR clonal expansion was seen in HTLV-1-associated myelopathy, whereas the least was seen in multiple sclerosis, below the level in healthy controls.

Unsorted libraries used 2 million PBMCs kept at -80 degrees C. Synthesis of cDNA was performed by 5'RACE using 10-nucleotide random UMIs. TCRdb reprocessed the 5' RACE reads with MiXCR, giving one entry per CDR3 protein. The sample lists approximately 50,000 distinct CDR3 sequences, approximately 10% occurring once. This clonotype occurred many times. Its cognate antigen is unknown. The V and J ends lost 1 base and 6 bases respectively, with 14 bases between them. This CDR3 is built from 15 residues. Germline CDR1 KGHSH, CDR2 LQKENI. Sequencing was done on a sample of PBMCs. The rearrangement joins TRBV18 to TRBJ2-3; D is ambiguous. The receptor was isolated from a man in his sixties or seventies with HTLV-1-associated myelopathy (HAM/TSP). The CDR3 sequence: CASSPRADPSDTQYF. CDR3 in DNA: TGTGCCAGCTCACCACGGGCAGACCCCAGTGATACGCAGTATTTT.